This T cell receptor beta chain was obtained from a study of T cell responses to AZD1222 COVID-19 vaccine. General study points: With two AZD1222 doses given, Spike-specific TCR breadth and depth both rose.

Libraries were prepared by immunoSEQ multiplex PCR; TCRdb keeps only in-frame clonotypes and omits some of them. The sample lists 160,000 or so clones; approximately 87% were seen once. With respect to this clone: Its antigen is not known.

The CDR3 runs 13 residues. The V and J ends lost 6 bases and 3 bases respectively, with 11 bases between them. Germline V gene lookup returns CDR1 MNHNY and CDR2 SVGAGI (reference sequence). The source material was peripheral blood, sampled 28 days after the second AZD1222 dose. The source is an adult who received the AZD1222 COVID-19 vaccine. The chain is built from TRBV6-6 and TRBJ2-5; tentatively, D is TRBD1 (5 bases). The CDR3 DNA sequence: TGTGCCAGCAGGAGACAGAGTGAAGAGACCCAGTACTTC. Its protein product is CASRRQSEETQYF.